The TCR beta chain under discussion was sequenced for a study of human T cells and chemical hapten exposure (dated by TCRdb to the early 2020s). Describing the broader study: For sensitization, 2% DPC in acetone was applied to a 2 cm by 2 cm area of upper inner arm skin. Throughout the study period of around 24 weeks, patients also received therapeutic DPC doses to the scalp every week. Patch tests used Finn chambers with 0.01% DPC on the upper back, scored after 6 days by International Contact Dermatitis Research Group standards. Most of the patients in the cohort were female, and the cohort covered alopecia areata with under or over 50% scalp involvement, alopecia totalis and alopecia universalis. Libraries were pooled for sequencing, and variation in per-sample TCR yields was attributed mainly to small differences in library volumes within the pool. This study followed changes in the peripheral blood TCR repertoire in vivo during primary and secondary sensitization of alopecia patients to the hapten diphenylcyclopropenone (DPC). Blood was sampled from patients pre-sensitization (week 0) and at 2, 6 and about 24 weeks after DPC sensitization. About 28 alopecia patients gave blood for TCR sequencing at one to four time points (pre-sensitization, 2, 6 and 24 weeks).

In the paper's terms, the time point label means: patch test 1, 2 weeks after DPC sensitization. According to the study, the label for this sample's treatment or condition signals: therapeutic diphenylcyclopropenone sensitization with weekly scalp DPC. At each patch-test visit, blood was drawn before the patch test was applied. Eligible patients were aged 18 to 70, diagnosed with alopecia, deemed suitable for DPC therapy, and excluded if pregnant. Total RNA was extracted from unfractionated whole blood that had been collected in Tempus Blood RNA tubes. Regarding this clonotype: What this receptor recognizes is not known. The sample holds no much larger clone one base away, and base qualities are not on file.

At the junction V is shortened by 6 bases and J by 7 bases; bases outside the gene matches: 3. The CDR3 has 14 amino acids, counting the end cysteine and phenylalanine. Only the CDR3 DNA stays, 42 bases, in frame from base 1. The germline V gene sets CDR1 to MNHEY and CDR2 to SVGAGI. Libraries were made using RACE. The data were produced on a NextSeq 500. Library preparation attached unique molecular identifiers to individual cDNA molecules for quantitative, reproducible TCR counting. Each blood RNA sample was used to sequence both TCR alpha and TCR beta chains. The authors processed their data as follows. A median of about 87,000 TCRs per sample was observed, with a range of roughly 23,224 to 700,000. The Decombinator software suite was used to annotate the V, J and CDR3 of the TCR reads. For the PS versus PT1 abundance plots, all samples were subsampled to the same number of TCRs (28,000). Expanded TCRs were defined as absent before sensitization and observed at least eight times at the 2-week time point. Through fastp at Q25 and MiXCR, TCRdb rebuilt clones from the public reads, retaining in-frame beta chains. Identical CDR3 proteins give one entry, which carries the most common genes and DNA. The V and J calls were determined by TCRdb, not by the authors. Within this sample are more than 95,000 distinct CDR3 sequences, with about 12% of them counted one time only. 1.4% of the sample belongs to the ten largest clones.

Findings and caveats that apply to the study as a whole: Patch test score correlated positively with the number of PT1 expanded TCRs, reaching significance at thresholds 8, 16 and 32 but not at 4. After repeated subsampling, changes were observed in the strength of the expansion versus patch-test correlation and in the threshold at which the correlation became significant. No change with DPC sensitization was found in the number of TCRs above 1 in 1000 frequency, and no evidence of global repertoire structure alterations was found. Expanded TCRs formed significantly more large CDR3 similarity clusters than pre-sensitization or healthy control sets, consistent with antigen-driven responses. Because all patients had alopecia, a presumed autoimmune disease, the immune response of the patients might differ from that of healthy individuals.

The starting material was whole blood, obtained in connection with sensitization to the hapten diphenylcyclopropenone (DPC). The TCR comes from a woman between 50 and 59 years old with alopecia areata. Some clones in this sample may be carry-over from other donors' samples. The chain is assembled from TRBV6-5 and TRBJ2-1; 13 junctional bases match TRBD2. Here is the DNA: TGTGCCAGCAGGAAGACTAGCGGGAGGAATGAGCAGTTCTTC. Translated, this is CASRKTSGRNEQFF.